A selection of T cell receptor beta chains follows, all from one sample in a study of CD8+CD57+ T cells in acquired aplastic anemia. TCRdb recomputed calls from the reads with MiXCR, one row per CDR3 protein. This sample has over 150,000 distinct CDR3 sequences, with 60% to 80% found just once. The material sequenced was sorted CD4+, CD8+, or CD8+CD57+ T cells (not recorded which) from PBMCs. The receptors derive from a human donor with aplastic anemia. The CDR3 runs from the conserved cysteine through the conserved F or W. Fields, in order: CDR3 length, V gene, J gene, clone size, D gene, CDR3 protein, CDR3 DNA. D genes are given only for firm matches. The size of a clone is reported for some rows only, either as once, few or many, or as a class for expanded clones.

len: 17
v_gene: TRBV4-3
j_gene: TRBJ1-3
abundance: many
d_gene: TRBD1
CDR3aa: CASSQDQGQGSGNTIYF
CDR3nt: TGCGCCAGCAGCCAAGATCAAGGACAGGGTTCTGGAAACACCATATATTTT

len: 15
v_gene: TRBV9
j_gene: TRBJ1-1
abundance: NA
d_gene: NA
CDR3aa: CASQPERTVGTEAFF
CDR3nt: TGTGCCAGCCAGCCCGAACGGACAGTGGGCACTGAAGCTTTCTTT

len: 14
v_gene: TRBV10-3
j_gene: TRBJ2-5
abundance: NA
d_gene: NA
CDR3aa: CASSLLRLRETQYF
CDR3nt: TGTGCCAGCAGTTTGTTAAGGCTTCGGGAGACCCAGTACTTC

len: 13
v_gene: TRBV2
j_gene: TRBJ2-5
abundance: once
d_gene: NA
CDR3aa: CASSPRERETQYF
CDR3nt: TGTGCCAGCTCCCCGAGGGAGCGAGAGACCCAGTACTTC

len: 14
v_gene: TRBV29-1
j_gene: TRBJ2-3
abundance: NA
d_gene: TRBD2
CDR3aa: CSTPGLAGGDTQYF
CDR3nt: TGCAGCACTCCGGGACTAGCGGGAGGAGATACGCAGTATTTT

len: 10
v_gene: TRBV2
j_gene: TRBJ1-1
abundance: NA
d_gene: NA
CDR3aa: CASRETEAFF
CDR3nt: TGTGCCAGCAGGGAAACTGAAGCTTTCTTT

len: 14
v_gene: TRBV20-1
j_gene: TRBJ1-1
abundance: NA
d_gene: TRBD1
CDR3aa: CSAISQKDRAEAFF
CDR3nt: TGCAGTGCTATCTCCCAAAAAGACAGGGCCGAAGCTTTCTTT

len: 16
v_gene: TRBV6-1
j_gene: TRBJ1-2
abundance: NA
d_gene: NA
CDR3aa: CASRKGTGPSIYGYTF
CDR3nt: TGTGCCAGCCGCAAGGGTACGGGCCCCTCTATCTATGGCTACACCTTC

len: 14
v_gene: TRBV24-1
j_gene: TRBJ2-3
abundance: few
d_gene: NA
CDR3aa: CATSDFQGPDTQYF
CDR3nt: TGTGCCACCAGTGATTTCCAGGGGCCAGATACGCAGTATTTT

len: 15
v_gene: TRBV2
j_gene: TRBJ2-5
abundance: NA
d_gene: NA
CDR3aa: CASSGTASAQETQYF
CDR3nt: TGTGCCAGCAGTGGGACAGCCTCCGCCCAAGAGACCCAGTACTTC

len: 15
v_gene: TRBV20-1
j_gene: TRBJ2-7
abundance: NA
d_gene: TRBD1
CDR3aa: CSARDTGTATYEQYF
CDR3nt: TGCAGTGCTAGAGATACGGGGACAGCCACCTACGAGCAGTACTTC

len: 13
v_gene: TRBV20-1
j_gene: TRBJ2-1
abundance: NA
d_gene: NA
CDR3aa: CSVTDTRVHEQFF
CDR3nt: TGCAGTGTGACGGACACTCGGGTCCATGAGCAGTTCTTC

len: 12
v_gene: TRBV20-1
j_gene: TRBJ1-2
abundance: NA
d_gene: NA
CDR3aa: CSASYRGYGYTF
CDR3nt: TGCAGTGCTAGTTATAGGGGATATGGCTACACCTTC

len: 15
v_gene: TRBV15
j_gene: TRBJ2-7
abundance: NA
d_gene: NA
CDR3aa: CATSRDRGLPYEQYF
CDR3nt: TGTGCCACCAGCAGAGACAGGGGCCTTCCCTACGAGCAGTACTTC

len: 13
v_gene: TRBV12-3/TRBV12-4
j_gene: TRBJ1-6
abundance: NA
d_gene: NA
CDR3aa: CASSLPGNSPLHF
CDR3nt: TGTGCCAGCAGTTTACCAGGGAATTCACCCCTCCACTTT

len: 18
v_gene: TRBV2
j_gene: TRBJ1-2
abundance: NA
d_gene: NA
CDR3aa: CASSPPRAAMDRNYGYTF
CDR3nt: TGTGCCAGCAGCCCCCCACGTGCCGCCATGGACAGAAACTATGGCTACACCTTC

len: 15
v_gene: TRBV15
j_gene: TRBJ2-7
abundance: NA
d_gene: NA
CDR3aa: CATSRVHGARIEQYF
CDR3nt: TGTGCCACCAGCAGAGTTCACGGGGCCAGGATCGAGCAGTACTTC

len: 12
v_gene: TRBV24-1
j_gene: TRBJ2-5
abundance: NA
d_gene: NA
CDR3aa: CATRGNQETQYF
CDR3nt: TGTGCCACCCGGGGGAACCAAGAGACCCAGTACTTC

len: 15
v_gene: TRBV5-1
j_gene: TRBJ2-5
abundance: NA
d_gene: NA
CDR3aa: CASSLAGTKQETQYF
CDR3nt: TGCGCCAGCAGCTTGGCCGGGACAAAACAAGAGACCCAGTACTTC

len: 14
v_gene: TRBV7-3
j_gene: TRBJ2-7
abundance: NA
d_gene: NA
CDR3aa: CASSQPGGSDEQYF
CDR3nt: TGTGCCAGCAGCCAACCTGGGGGATCGGACGAGCAGTACTTC